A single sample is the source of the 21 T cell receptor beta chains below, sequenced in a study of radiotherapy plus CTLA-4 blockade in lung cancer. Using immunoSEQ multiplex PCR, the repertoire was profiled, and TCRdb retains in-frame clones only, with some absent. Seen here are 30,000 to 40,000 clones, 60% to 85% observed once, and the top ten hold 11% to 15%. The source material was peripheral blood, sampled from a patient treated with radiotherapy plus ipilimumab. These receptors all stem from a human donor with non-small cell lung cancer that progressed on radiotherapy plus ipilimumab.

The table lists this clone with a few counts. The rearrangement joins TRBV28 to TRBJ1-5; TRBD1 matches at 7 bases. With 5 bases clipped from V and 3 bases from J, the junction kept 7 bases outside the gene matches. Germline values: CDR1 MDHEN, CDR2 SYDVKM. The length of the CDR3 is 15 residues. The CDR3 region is CASSLLDRVNQPQHF. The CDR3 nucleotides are TGTGCCAGCAGTCTGTTAGACAGGGTCAATCAGCCCCAGCATTTT.

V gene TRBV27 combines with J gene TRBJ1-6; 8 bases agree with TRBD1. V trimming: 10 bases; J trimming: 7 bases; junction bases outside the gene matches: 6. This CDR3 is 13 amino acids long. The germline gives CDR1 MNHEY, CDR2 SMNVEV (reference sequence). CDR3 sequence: CATRDRTNSPLHF. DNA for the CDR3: TGTGCCACCCGGGACAGGACCAATTCACCCCTCCACTTT.

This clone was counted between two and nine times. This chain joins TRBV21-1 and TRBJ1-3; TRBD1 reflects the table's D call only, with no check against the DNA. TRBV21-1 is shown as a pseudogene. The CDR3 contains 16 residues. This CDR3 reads CASSNCPDNSGNTIYF. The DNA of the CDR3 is TGTGCCAGCAGCAATTGCCCAGACAACTCTGGAAACACCATATATTTT.

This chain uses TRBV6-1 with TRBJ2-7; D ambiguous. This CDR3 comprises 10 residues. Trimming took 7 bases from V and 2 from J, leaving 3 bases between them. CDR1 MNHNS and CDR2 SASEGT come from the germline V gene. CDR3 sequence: CASNAYEQYF. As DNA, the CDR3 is TGTGCCAGCAATGCCTACGAGCAGTACTTC.

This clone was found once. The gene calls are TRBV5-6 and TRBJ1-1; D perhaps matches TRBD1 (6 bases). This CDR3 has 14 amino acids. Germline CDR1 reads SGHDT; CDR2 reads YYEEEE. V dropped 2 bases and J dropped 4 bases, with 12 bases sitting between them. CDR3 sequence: CASSFGGPGTEAFF. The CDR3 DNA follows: TGTGCCAGCAGCTTCGGGGGCCCGGGCACTGAAGCTTTCTTT.

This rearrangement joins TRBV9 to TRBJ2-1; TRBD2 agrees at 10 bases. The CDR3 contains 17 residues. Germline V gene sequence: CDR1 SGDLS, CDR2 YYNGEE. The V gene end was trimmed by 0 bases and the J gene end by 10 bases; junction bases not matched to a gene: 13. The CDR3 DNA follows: TGTGCCAGCAGCGTAGAGGGTTTTGGGACTAGCGCTGTGGAGCAGTTCTTC. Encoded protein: CASSVEGFGTSAVEQFF.

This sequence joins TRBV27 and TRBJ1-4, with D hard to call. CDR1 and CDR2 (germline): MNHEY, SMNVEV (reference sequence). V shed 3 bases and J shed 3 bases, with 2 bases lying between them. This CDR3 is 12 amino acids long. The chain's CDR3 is CASSFPNEKLFF. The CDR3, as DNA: TGTGCCAGCAGTTTCCCTAATGAAAAACTGTTTTTT. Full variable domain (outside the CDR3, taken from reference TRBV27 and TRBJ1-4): EAQVTQNPRYLITVTGKKLTVTCSQNMNHEYMSWYRQDPGLGLRQIYYSMNVEVTDKGDVPEGYKVSRKEKRNFPLILESPSPNQTSLYFCASSFPNEKLFFGSGTQLSVL.

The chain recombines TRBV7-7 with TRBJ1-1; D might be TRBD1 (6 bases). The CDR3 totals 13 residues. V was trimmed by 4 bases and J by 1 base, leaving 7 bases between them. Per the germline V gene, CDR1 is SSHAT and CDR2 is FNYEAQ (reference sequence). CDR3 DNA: TGTGCCAGCAGCTCGGACAGGAACACTGAAGCTTTCTTT. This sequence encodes CASSSDRNTEAFF.

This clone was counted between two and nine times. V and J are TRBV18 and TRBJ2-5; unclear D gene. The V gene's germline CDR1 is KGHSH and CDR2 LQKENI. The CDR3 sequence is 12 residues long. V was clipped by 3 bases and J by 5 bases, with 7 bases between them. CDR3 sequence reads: CASSPLGETQYF. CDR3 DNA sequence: TGTGCCAGCTCACCCTTAGGGGAGACCCAGTACTTC. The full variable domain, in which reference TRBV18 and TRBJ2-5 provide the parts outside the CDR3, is NAGVMQNPRHLVRRRGQEARLRCSPMKGHSHVYWYRQLPEEGLKFMVYLQKENIIDESGMPKERFSAEFPKEGPSILRIQQVVRGDSAAYFCASSPLGETQYFGPGTRLLVL.

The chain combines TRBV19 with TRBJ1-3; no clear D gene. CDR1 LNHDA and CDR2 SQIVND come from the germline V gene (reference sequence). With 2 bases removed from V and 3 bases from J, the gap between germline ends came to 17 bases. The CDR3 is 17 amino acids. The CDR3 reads CASSIRARGSGGNTIYF. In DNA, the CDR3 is TGTGCCAGTAGTATAAGGGCACGAGGAAGCGGTGGAAACACCATATATTTT.

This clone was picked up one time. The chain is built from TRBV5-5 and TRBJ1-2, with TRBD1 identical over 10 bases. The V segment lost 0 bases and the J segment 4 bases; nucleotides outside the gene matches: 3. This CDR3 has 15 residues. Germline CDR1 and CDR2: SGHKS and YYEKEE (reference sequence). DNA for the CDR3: TGTGCCAGCAGCTTGGATAGGACAGGGGGCTATGGCTACACCTTC. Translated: CASSLDRTGGYGYTF.

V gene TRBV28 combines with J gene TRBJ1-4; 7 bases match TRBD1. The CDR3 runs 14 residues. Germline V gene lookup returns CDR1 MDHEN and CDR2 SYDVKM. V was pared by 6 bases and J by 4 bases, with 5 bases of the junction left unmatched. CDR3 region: CASSRQGRNEKLFF. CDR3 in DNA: TGTGCCAGCAGCCGACAGGGACGTAATGAAAAACTGTTTTTT.

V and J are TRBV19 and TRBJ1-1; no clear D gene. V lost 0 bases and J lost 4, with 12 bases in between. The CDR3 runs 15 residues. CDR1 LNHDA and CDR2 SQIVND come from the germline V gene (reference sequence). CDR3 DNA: TGTGCCAGTAGTATAGATGAGTGGGATCGCACTGAAGCTTTCTTT. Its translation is CASSIDEWDRTEAFF.

CDR3 region: CASSPSGGNEQYF. The CDR3 nucleotides are TGTGCCAGCAGCCCTAGCGGGGGAAACGAGCAGTACTTC. The rearrangement links TRBV7-9 to TRBJ2-7, with TRBD2 matching over 10 bases. CDR1 is SEHNR, CDR2 FQNEAQ, per germline (reference sequence). Germline trimming cut 5 bases from V and 5 bases from J; bases unmatched to any gene: 3. This CDR3 spans 13 amino acids.

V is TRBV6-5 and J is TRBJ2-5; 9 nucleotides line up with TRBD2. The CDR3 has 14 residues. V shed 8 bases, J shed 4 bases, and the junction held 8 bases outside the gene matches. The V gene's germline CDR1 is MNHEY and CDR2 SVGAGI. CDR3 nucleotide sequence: TGTGCCAGCGTAGCGGGAGCAGGCGGAGAGACCCAGTACTTC. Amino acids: CASVAGAGGETQYF.

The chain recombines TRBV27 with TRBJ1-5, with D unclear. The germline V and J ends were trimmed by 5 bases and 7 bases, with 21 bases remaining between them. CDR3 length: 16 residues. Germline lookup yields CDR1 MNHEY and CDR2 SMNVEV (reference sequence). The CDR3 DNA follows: TGTGCCAGCAGTCCCGACGTCGACGGGTTGGAACAGCCCCAGCATTTT. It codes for CASSPDVDGLEQPQHF.

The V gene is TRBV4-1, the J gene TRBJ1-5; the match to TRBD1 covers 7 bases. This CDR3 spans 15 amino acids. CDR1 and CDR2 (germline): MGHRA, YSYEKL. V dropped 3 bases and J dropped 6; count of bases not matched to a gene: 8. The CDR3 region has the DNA TGCGCCAGCAGCCAGGCTACAGGGGTAGGTCAGCCCCAGCATTTT. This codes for CASSQATGVGQPQHF.

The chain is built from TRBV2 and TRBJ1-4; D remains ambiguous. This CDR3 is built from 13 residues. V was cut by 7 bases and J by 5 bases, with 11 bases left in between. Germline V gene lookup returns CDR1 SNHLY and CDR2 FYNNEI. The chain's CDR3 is CASKDGGNEKLFF. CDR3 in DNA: TGTGCCAGCAAGGACGGCGGGAATGAAAAACTGTTTTTT.

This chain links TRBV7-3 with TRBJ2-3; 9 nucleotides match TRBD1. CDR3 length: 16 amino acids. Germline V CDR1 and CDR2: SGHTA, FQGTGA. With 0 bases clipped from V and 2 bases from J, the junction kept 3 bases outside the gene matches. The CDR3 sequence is CASSLTTGGATDTQYF. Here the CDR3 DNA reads TGTGCCAGCAGCTTAACGACAGGGGGGGCCACAGATACGCAGTATTTT.

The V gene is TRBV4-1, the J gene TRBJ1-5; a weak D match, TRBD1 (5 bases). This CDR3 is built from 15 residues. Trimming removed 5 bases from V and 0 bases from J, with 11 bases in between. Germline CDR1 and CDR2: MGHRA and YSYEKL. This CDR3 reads CASSADSYSNQPQHF. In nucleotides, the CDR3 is TGCGCCAGCAGCGCCGACAGCTATAGCAATCAGCCCCAGCATTTT.

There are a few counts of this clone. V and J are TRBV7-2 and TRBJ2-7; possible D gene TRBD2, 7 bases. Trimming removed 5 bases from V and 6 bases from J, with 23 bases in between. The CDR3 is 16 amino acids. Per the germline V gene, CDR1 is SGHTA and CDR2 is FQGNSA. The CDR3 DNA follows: TGTGCCAGCAGCCCGCAAGGGGGGGCGGTCCAATCCGAGCAGTACTTC. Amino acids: CASSPQGGAVQSEQYF. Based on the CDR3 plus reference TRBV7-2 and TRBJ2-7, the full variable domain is GAGVSQSPSNKVTEKGKDVELRCDPISGHTALYWYRQSLGQGLEFLIYFQGNSAPDKSGLPSDRFSAERTGGSVSTLTIQRTQQEDSAVYLCASSPQGGAVQSEQYFGPGTRLTVT.